This T cell receptor beta chain was profiled in a study of regulatory T cells in long-lasting Graves disease. This CDR3 spans 15 amino acids. The V end was cut by 3 bases, the J end by 8 bases, with 14 bases between. Looked up from germline, CDR1 is KGHSH and CDR2 is LQKENI. Construction of the TCR beta libraries employed iRepertoire HTBI primers in conjunction with Arm-PCR of CDR3 regions. TCRdb re-analysed the multiplex PCR reads in MiXCR, keeping a single row per CDR3 protein. The sample lists more than 300,000 distinct CDR3 sequences, roughly a fifth seen once, with about 29% in the top ten. Time point: persistent/refractory GD, antithyroid drugs over 5 years with positive TRAb. The TCR library was prepared using RNA isolated from PBMCs. An endocrinology department in Xi'an, China, supplied the patients. This clonotype was seen at least ten times.

The genes are TRBV18 and TRBJ1-6; D is perhaps TRBD1 (5 bases). This sequence was found in a female donor with Graves disease. The starting material was peripheral blood mononuclear cells (PBMCs), obtained when the disease was refractory, from a patient treated with antithyroid drugs. CDR3 nucleotides: TGTGCCAGCTCACCCTACAGGTCGCAGGATTCACCCCTCCACTTT. Protein sequence: CASSPYRSQDSPLHF.